The 27 T cell receptor beta chains below come from one sample, sequenced in a study of early stage breast cancer tumors. This table comes from immunoSEQ multiplex PCR, and its TCRdb copy is limited to in-frame clones, with some not included. The repertoire holds 9,000 to 10,000 clones, 64% seen once, with about 11% in the top ten. Sequenced sample: breast tumor tissue. These receptor sequences come from a person between 55 and 69 years old with breast cancer.

The chain carries TRBV6-5 and TRBJ2-2; D remains ambiguous. The V gene lost 6 bases and the J gene lost 3 bases, with 11 bases spanning the gap. Germline values: CDR1 MNHEY, CDR2 SVGAGI. This CDR3 contains 14 residues. The CDR3 DNA follows: TGTGCCAGCAGAGGACCAAAAGACACCGGGGAGCTGTTTTTT. Its translation: CASRGPKDTGELFF.

The CDR3 sequence: CASSPGNSGLSPLHF. In DNA, the CDR3 is TGTGCCAGCAGCCCCGGGAATTCAGGGCTATCACCCCTCCACTTT. The rearrangement uses TRBV7-9 and TRBJ1-6; the D gene is possibly TRBD1 (5 bases). Germline CDR1 is SEHNR and CDR2 is FQNEAQ (reference sequence). V was trimmed by 5 bases and J by 10 bases, leaving 18 bases between them. The CDR3 totals 15 residues.

The CDR3, as DNA: TGTGCCAGCAGTTACTCGAATGCGGGACATACAGATACGCAGTATTTT. Its protein is CASSYSNAGHTDTQYF. J is TRBJ2-3 and V is TRBV6-5; the D call may be TRBD1 or TRBD2 (6 bases each). The germline V gene encodes CDR1 MNHEY and CDR2 SVGAGI. CDR3 size: 16 residues. The V end lost 0 bases, the J end lost 3 bases, and 13 bases lay between the germline ends.

This clone has just a few counts. The genes are TRBV19 and TRBJ1-1, with a weak D call TRBD1 (6 bases). The CDR3 consists of 13 residues. Germline loops: CDR1 LNHDA, CDR2 SQIVND (reference sequence). Trimming pared 5 bases from V and 7 bases from J, leaving 14 bases between. DNA for the CDR3: TGTGCCAGTAGTCCGAACAGGGAGGTTGAAGCTTTCTTT. It specifies CASSPNREVEAFF.

The genes are TRBV2 and TRBJ2-2; 10 positions match TRBD1. The CDR3 extends over 15 amino acids. Looked up from germline, CDR1 is SNHLY and CDR2 is FYNNEI. J gave up 4 bases and V 8 bases, and 7 bases lay outside the gene matches. The CDR3 coding sequence is TGTGCCAGCCAAGGGACAGGGGTGGGCACCGGGGAGCTGTTTTTT. This gives the protein CASQGTGVGTGELFF.

The V gene is TRBV11-1, the J gene TRBJ2-2; no clear D. The CDR3 loop spans 14 amino acids. The ends were cut back, 4 bases at V and 0 bases at J, with 6 bases in the middle. The germline gives CDR1 SGHAT, CDR2 FQDESV (reference sequence). The CDR3 loop reads CASSSNPNTGELFF. CDR3 nucleotides: TGTGCCAGCAGCTCCAACCCGAACACCGGGGAGCTGTTTTTT.

V usage is TRBV30 and J usage is TRBJ2-2, with 7 bases fitting TRBD2. CDR3 size: 13 residues. CDR1 is GTSNPN, CDR2 SVGIG, per germline (reference sequence). Unmatched junction bases numbered 6, after V lost 4 bases and J lost 7 bases. Written as DNA, the CDR3 is TGTGCCTGGACCCAGCGGGGCAACGGGGAGCTGTTTTTT. It yields the protein CAWTQRGNGELFF.

The chain joins TRBV7-2 to TRBJ1-2; no firm D call. V lost 1 base, J lost 0 bases, and 12 bases lay in between. The CDR3 is 16 residues long. Germline values: CDR1 SGHTA, CDR2 FQGNSA. The CDR3 nucleotides are TGTGCCAGCAGCTTAGGCCTCTCTACAGCTAACTATGGCTACACCTTC. Protein sequence: CASSLGLSTANYGYTF.

The rearrangement links TRBV9 to TRBJ2-3; TRBD2 agrees at 12 bases. With V trimmed by 3 bases and J by 4 bases, 3 bases remained unmatched. In germline, CDR1 is SGDLS, CDR2 YYNGEE. This CDR3 contains 15 residues. Here the CDR3 reads CASSASGGGPDTQYF. CDR3 coding DNA: TGTGCCAGCAGCGCTAGCGGGGGGGGCCCAGATACGCAGTATTTT.

The rearrangement links TRBV13 to TRBJ2-7; D is unclear. CDR3 length: 13 residues. Germline V gene lookup returns CDR1 PRHDT and CDR2 FYEKMQ (reference sequence). V was shortened by 4 bases and J by 3 bases, with 10 bases between the two germline ends. CDR3 region: CASSSQALYEQYF. The DNA of the CDR3 is TGTGCCAGCAGCTCTCAGGCTCTCTACGAGCAGTACTTC.

The chain couples TRBV6-1 to TRBJ2-6, with D hard to call. This CDR3 region has 15 residues. V lost 7 bases and J lost 0, with 10 bases in between. Germline-derived CDR1 and CDR2 are MNHNS and SASEGT. This chain's CDR3 is CASIPGGSGANVLTF. The CDR3, as DNA: TGTGCCAGCATCCCAGGCGGCTCTGGGGCCAACGTCCTGACTTTC.

This clone occurred a few times. The chain recombines TRBV4-1 with TRBJ2-7; 12 bases line up with TRBD2. Germline trimming cut 4 bases from V and 5 bases from J; bases unmatched to any gene: 6. The CDR3 runs to 15 residues. Germline CDR1 is MGHRA and CDR2 is YSYEKL. As DNA, the CDR3 is TGCGCCAGCAGCCGCCTACTAGCGGGAGGCCACGAGCAGTACTTC. Its protein product is CASSRLLAGGHEQYF.

V is TRBV27 and J is TRBJ2-1; 10 bases are shared with TRBD2. The CDR3 is 16 residues long. The V gene end was trimmed by 5 bases and the J gene end by 8 bases; junction bases not matched to a gene: 12. CDR1 and CDR2 from the germline V gene are MNHEY and SMNVEV (reference sequence). CDR3 sequence (DNA): TGTGCCAGCAGTCCCTTAGCTAGCGGGAGCATCGATGAGCAGTTCTTC. Encoded protein: CASSPLASGSIDEQFF.

This clone was detected only a few times. The V call is TRBV29-1, the J call TRBJ1-1; D might be TRBD1 (5 bases). This CDR3 comprises 14 residues. Germline CDR1 is SQVTM and CDR2 is ANQGSEA. V gave up 2 bases and J gave up 5 bases, with 15 bases separating them. CDR3 nucleotides: TGCAGCGTTGAACAAGACGCGGGACGGACTGAAGCTTTCTTT. Amino acid sequence: CSVEQDAGRTEAFF.

The genes are TRBV28 and TRBJ1-1; 8 bases map to TRBD1. This CDR3 region has 17 residues. Trimming took 5 bases from V and 0 from J; bases not matched to a gene: 11. From germline, CDR1 is MDHEN and CDR2 SYDVKM. As DNA, the CDR3 is TGTGCCAGCAGTCTGGCCCAGGGGGCTGCCCTGAACACTGAAGCTTTCTTT. As protein: CASSLAQGAALNTEAFF.

The rearrangement joins TRBV7-9 to TRBJ1-1, with 9 bases that match TRBD1. J lost 6 bases, V lost 5 bases, and 7 bases had no gene match. Germline CDR1 and CDR2: SEHNR and FQNEAQ (reference sequence). This CDR3 region has 14 residues. The CDR3 protein is CASSHGTGNAEAFF. The CDR3, as DNA: TGTGCCAGCAGCCATGGGACAGGGAATGCTGAAGCTTTCTTT.

The J gene is TRBJ2-7, the V gene TRBV29-1; D uncertain. Trimming pared 0 bases from V and 7 bases from J, leaving 13 bases between. Germline V gene data show CDR1 as SQVTM and CDR2 as ANQGSEA. The CDR3 length is 13 residues. CDR3 protein: CSVEEGGRREQYF. The DNA for the CDR3 is TGCAGCGTTGAAGAGGGCGGCCGCCGGGAGCAGTACTTC.

This chain links TRBV5-4 with TRBJ1-5, with D uncertain. Germline CDR1 reads SGHNT; CDR2 reads YYREEE (reference sequence). V lost 2 bases to trimming and J lost 2 bases, with 2 bases between them. The CDR3 sequence is 12 residues long. CDR3 in amino acids: CASSFGNQPQHF. As DNA, the CDR3 is TGTGCCAGCAGCTTCGGCAATCAGCCCCAGCATTTT.

The chain uses TRBV30 and TRBJ1-5; no reliable D call. The V end lost 2 bases, the J end lost 7 bases, and 12 bases lay between the germline ends. The CDR3 consists of 13 residues. Germline-derived CDR1 and CDR2 are GTSNPN and SVGIG (reference sequence). The CDR3 region has the DNA TGTGCCTGGAGTCAGAGGTCCGGGCAGCCCCAGCATTTT. Its protein product is CAWSQRSGQPQHF.

The chain has TRBV10-2 and TRBJ2-1; maybe TRBD2 (6 bases). CDR1 and CDR2 (germline): WSHSY, SAAADI. This CDR3 is 13 amino acids long. The germline V and J ends were trimmed by 0 bases and 13 bases, with 13 bases remaining between them. The CDR3 loop reads CASSESTWDSQFF. The CDR3 region has the DNA TGCGCCAGCAGTGAGTCGACGTGGGACTCTCAGTTCTTC.

This clone was counted a few times. The chain is built from TRBV19 and TRBJ1-2, with 7 bases lining up with TRBD1. The V and J ends lost 4 bases and 4 bases, in that order; junction bases with no gene match: 6. CDR3 size: 14 residues. The germline CDR1 and CDR2 sequences are LNHDA and SQIVND (reference sequence). CDR3 sequence reads: CASSRDRTFYGYTF. The DNA of the CDR3 is TGTGCCAGTAGTAGGGACAGAACTTTCTATGGCTACACCTTC.

The J gene is TRBJ1-2, the V gene TRBV11-2; 10 nucleotides line up with TRBD1. Germline CDR1 is SGHAT and CDR2 is FQNNGV. The CDR3 totals 12 residues. The trim removed 9 bases at V and 8 bases at J, leaving 6 bases unmatched. The CDR3 region is CASLGQGKGYTF. CDR3 nucleotide sequence: TGTGCCAGTCTGGGACAGGGGAAAGGCTACACCTTC.

This chain joins TRBV11-3 and TRBJ2-2, with 10 bases lining up with TRBD1. Trimming removed 7 bases from V and 2 bases from J; junction bases left unmatched: 7. The length of the CDR3 is 16 residues. Germline lookup yields CDR1 SGHNT and CDR2 YENEEA. The CDR3 bases are TGTGCCAGCAACCCAGGACAGGGGGGTAACACCGGGGAGCTGTTTTTT. This codes for CASNPGQGGNTGELFF.

The rearrangement joins TRBV28 to TRBJ2-5; 7 positions match TRBD1. V shed 6 bases and J 5 bases; nucleotides not matched to a gene: 9. The CDR3 length is 14 residues. Germline CDR1 is MDHEN and CDR2 is SYDVKM. The CDR3 bases are TGTGCCAGCAGATCCGGGGACAGTTTTGAGACCCAGTACTTC. Translation: CASRSGDSFETQYF.

The J gene is TRBJ2-7, the V gene TRBV11-3; TRBD2 matches at 9 bases. Germline values: CDR1 SGHNT, CDR2 YENEEA. Trimming at V came to 2 bases and at J to 5 bases, leaving 19 bases not matched to a gene. The CDR3 loop spans 19 amino acids. The CDR3 region is CASSLRRVGGRAIEHEQYF. CDR3 DNA sequence: TGTGCCAGCAGCTTACGGCGGGTGGGCGGGAGGGCCATAGAACACGAGCAGTACTTC.

This chain joins TRBV2 and TRBJ2-2, with D hard to call. The CDR3 extends over 16 amino acids. Germline CDR1 and CDR2: SNHLY and FYNNEI. The V gene lost 5 bases and the J gene lost 7 bases, with 20 bases spanning the gap. CDR3 bases: TGTGCCAGCAGTTTCGTCGTCCCGCGGCTTGGCGGGGAGCTGTTTTTT. It yields the protein CASSFVVPRLGGELFF.

The chain joins TRBV11-3 to TRBJ2-7; D remains unclear. CDR1 is SGHNT, CDR2 YENEEA, per germline. Trimming pared 5 bases from V and 2 bases from J, leaving 13 bases between. This CDR3 comprises 14 residues. This CDR3 reads CASSLMTPTYEQYF. CDR3 coding DNA: TGTGCCAGCAGCCTAATGACGCCTACCTACGAGCAGTACTTC.